This TCR beta chain was profiled in a study of CD8 T cells in Susac syndrome. RNA was extracted with the RNeasy kit, and a quantity of 0.5 to 1 ug was reverse transcribed using random hexamers. Amplification of TCR beta CDR3 across 54 Vbeta and 13 Jbeta was performed with immunoSEQ multiplex PCR. TCRdb re-analysed the immunoSEQ multiplex PCR reads in MiXCR, keeping a single row per CDR3 protein. The profile shows approximately 160,000 distinct CDR3 sequences, around 93% of them singletons. This clonotype was picked up one time. Its antigen is currently unknown. CDR3 length: 13 amino acids. The J segment lost 2 bases and the V segment lost 6 bases, leaving 4 bases of the junction unmatched. CDR1 is DFQATT and CDR2 is SNEGSKA in the germline V gene (reference sequence). The healthy controls were matched to patients by age and sex. TEMRA cells were enriched by FACS, and CD4+ and CD8+ T cells were negatively isolated.

Study-wide findings and caveats: TCR sequencing and HLA analysis covered a relatively small number of individuals.

Sequencing input: CD4+ T cells from PBMCs. The TCR originated in a human donor in good health. V usage is TRBV20-1 and J usage is TRBJ1-2; 9 bases agree with TRBD1. CDR3 bases: TGCAGTGCAACGACAGGGGGGAACTATGGCTACACCTTC. As protein: CSATTGGNYGYTF.